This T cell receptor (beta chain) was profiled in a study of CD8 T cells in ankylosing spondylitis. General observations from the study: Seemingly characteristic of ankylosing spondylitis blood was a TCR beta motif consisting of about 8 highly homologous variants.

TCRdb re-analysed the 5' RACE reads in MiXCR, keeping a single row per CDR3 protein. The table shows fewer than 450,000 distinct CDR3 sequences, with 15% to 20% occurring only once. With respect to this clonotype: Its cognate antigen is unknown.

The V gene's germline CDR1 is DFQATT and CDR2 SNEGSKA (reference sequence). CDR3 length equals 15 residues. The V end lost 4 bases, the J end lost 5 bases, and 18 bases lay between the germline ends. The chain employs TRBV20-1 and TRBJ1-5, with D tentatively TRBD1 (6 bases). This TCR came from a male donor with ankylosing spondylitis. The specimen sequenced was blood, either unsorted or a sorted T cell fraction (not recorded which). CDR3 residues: CSANNRDLWDQPQHF. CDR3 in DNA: TGCAGTGCTAACAACAGGGACCTATGGGATCAGCCCCAGCATTTT.